Listed below are T cell receptor beta chains from one sample, sequenced in a study of blood T cell repertoires in COVID-19. Profiled with immunoSEQ multiplex PCR; TCRdb holds only in-frame clones, not every one. The sample includes more than 200,000 clones, around 80% seen only once; the top ten take about 1.5%. Input material: peripheral blood. The receptors were sampled from a woman aged 40 to 55 who had recovered from COVID-19. Both conserved end residues are part of each CDR3. D genes are given only for firm matches. The listing skips clone size in some rows; elsewhere it reads once, few, many or a size class.

clone size: few
D gene: TRBD2
V gene: TRBV19
J gene: TRBJ2-5
CDR3 protein: CASSIEATSGVGQTQYF
CDR3 DNA: TGTGCCAGTAGTATAGAGGCGACTAGCGGGGTTGGACAGACCCAGTACTTC

clone size: NA
D gene: TRBD1
V gene: TRBV5-1
J gene: TRBJ2-7
CDR3 protein: CASSYIQGASYEQYF
CDR3 DNA: TGCGCCAGCAGCTACATTCAGGGGGCAAGCTACGAGCAGTACTTC

clone size: NA
D gene: NA
V gene: TRBV18
J gene: TRBJ1-2
CDR3 protein: CASSPNPINYGYTF
CDR3 DNA: TGTGCCAGCTCACCGAACCCTATCAACTATGGCTACACCTTC

clone size: NA
D gene: TRBD1
V gene: TRBV12-3/TRBV12-4
J gene: TRBJ1-1
CDR3 protein: CASSLADRDKAFF
CDR3 DNA: TGTGCCAGCAGTTTAGCGGACAGGGATAAAGCTTTCTTT

clone size: NA
D gene: TRBD1
V gene: TRBV4-1
J gene: TRBJ2-5
CDR3 protein: CASSQDRGLETQYF
CDR3 DNA: TGCGCCAGCAGCCAAGACAGGGGGCTGGAGACCCAGTACTTC

clone size: NA
D gene: TRBD1
V gene: TRBV6-2/TRBV6-3
J gene: TRBJ1-4
CDR3 protein: CASSTITGTVAEKLFF
CDR3 DNA: TGTGCCAGCAGTACAATTACAGGGACAGTCGCTGAAAAACTGTTTTTT

clone size: once
D gene: NA
V gene: TRBV3-1/TRBV3-2
J gene: TRBJ2-5
CDR3 protein: CASSQVSIPGRETQYF
CDR3 DNA: TGTGCCAGCAGCCAAGTTTCGATACCGGGTCGAGAGACCCAGTACTTC

clone size: NA
D gene: TRBD1
V gene: TRBV19
J gene: TRBJ2-7
CDR3 protein: CASSITGGSYEQYF
CDR3 DNA: TGTGCCAGTAGTATAACAGGGGGCTCCTACGAGCAGTACTTC

clone size: NA
D gene: NA
V gene: TRBV6-4
J gene: TRBJ1-1
CDR3 protein: CASSETGNTEAFF
CDR3 DNA: TGTGCCAGCAGTGAAACAGGGAACACTGAAGCTTTCTTT

clone size: NA
D gene: TRBD1
V gene: TRBV10-3
J gene: TRBJ1-2
CDR3 protein: CATGQDYGYTF
CDR3 DNA: TGTGCCACCGGACAGGACTATGGCTACACCTTC

clone size: NA
D gene: NA
V gene: TRBV7-2
J gene: TRBJ1-2
CDR3 protein: CASSVGGLDGYTF
CDR3 DNA: TGTGCCAGCAGCGTCGGAGGGCTGGACGGCTACACCTTC

clone size: many
D gene: TRBD1
V gene: TRBV6-5
J gene: TRBJ1-6
CDR3 protein: CASSRQGPVDSPLHF
CDR3 DNA: TGTGCCAGCAGTAGACAGGGACCGGTTGATTCACCCCTCCACTTT

clone size: NA
D gene: NA
V gene: TRBV9
J gene: TRBJ1-4
CDR3 protein: CASAQGITTNEKLFF
CDR3 DNA: TGTGCCAGCGCTCAGGGTATTACAACTAATGAAAAACTGTTTTTT

clone size: once
D gene: NA
V gene: TRBV7-9
J gene: TRBJ1-1
CDR3 protein: CASSFDSAGTEAFF
CDR3 DNA: TGTGCCAGCAGCTTTGACTCCGCGGGTACTGAAGCTTTCTTT